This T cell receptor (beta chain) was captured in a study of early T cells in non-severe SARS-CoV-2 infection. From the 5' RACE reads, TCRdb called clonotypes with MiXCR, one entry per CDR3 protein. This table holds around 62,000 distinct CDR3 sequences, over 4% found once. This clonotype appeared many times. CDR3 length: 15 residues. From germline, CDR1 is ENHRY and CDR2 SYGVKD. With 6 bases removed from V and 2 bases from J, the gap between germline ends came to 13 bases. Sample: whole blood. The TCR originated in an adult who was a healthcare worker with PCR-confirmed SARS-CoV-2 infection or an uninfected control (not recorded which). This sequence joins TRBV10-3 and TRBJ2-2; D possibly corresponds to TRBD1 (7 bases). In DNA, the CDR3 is TGTGCCATCAGGACGACAGGGACTAACACCGGGGAGCTGTTTTTT. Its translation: CAIRTTGTNTGELFF.